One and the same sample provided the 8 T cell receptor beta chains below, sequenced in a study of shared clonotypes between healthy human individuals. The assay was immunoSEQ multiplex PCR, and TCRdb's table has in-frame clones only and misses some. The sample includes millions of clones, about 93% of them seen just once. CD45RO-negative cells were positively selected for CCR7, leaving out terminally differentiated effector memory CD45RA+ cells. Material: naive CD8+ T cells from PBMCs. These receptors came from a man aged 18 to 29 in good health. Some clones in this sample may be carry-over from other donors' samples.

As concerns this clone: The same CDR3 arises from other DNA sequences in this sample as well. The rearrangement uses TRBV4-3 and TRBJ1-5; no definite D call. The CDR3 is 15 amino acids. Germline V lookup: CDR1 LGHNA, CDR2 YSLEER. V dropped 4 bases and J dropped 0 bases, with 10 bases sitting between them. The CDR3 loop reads CASSPDRYSNQPQHF. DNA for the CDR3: TGCGCCAGCAGCCCGGACCGATATAGCAATCAGCCCCAGCATTTT.

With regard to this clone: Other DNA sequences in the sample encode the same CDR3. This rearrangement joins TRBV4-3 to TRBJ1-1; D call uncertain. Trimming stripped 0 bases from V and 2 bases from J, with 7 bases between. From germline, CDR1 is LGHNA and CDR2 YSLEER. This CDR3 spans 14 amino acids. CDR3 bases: TGCGCCAGCAGCCAAGAAGAGGGTAACACTGAAGCTTTCTTT. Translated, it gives CASSQEEGNTEAFF.

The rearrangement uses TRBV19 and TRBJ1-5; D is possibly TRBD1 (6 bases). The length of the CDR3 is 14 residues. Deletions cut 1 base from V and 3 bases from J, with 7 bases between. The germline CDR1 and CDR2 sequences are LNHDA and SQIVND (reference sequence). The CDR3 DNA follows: TGTGCCAGTAGTATAGGGACAGCCAATCAGCCCCAGCATTTT. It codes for CASSIGTANQPQHF.

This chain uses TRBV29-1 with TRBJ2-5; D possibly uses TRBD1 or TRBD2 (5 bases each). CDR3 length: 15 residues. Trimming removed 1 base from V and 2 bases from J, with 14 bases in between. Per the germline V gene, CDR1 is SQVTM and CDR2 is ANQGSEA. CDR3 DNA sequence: TGCAGCGTTGAAGGAGGGGAAGATTTACAAGAGACCCAGTACTTC. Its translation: CSVEGGEDLQETQYF. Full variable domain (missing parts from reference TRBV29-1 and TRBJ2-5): SAVISQKPSRDICQRGTSLTIQCQVDSQVTMMFWYRQQPGQSLTLIATANQGSEATYESGFVIDKFPISRPNLTFSTLTVSNMSPEDSSIYLCSVEGGEDLQETQYFGPGTRLLVL.

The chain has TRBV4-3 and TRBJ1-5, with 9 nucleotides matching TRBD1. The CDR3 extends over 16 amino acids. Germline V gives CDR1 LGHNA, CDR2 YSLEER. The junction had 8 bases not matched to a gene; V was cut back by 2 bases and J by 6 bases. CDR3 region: CASSQSDRGGSQPQHF. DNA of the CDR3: TGCGCCAGCAGCCAAAGTGACAGGGGGGGTAGTCAGCCCCAGCATTTT.

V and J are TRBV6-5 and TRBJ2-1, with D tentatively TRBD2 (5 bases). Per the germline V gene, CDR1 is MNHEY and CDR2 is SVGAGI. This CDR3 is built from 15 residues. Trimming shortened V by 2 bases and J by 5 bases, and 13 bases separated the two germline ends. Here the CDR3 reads CASSYTGSLNNEQFF. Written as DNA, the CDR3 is TGTGCCAGCAGTTACACGGGGAGCTTGAACAATGAGCAGTTCTTC.

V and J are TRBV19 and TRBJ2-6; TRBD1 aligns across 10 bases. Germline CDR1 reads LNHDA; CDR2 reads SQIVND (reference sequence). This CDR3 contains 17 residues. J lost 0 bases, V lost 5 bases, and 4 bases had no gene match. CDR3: CASSLGTGDSGANVLTF. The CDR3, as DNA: TGTGCCAGTAGTCTCGGGACAGGGGACTCTGGGGCCAACGTCCTGACTTTC.

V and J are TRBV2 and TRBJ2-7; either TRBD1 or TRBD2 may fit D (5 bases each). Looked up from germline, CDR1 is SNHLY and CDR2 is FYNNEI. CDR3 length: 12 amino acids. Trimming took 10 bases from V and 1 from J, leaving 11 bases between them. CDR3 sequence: CATSGGSYEQYF. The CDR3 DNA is TGTGCCACCTCTGGGGGATCCTACGAGCAGTACTTC.